This T cell receptor (beta chain) was sequenced for a study of blood T cells in healthy people across ages. The use of a sample-barcoded 5' primer and a J-beta primer mix characterized a second PCR of roughly 7 to 12 cycles. TCRdb recomputed calls from the 5' RACE reads with MiXCR, one row per CDR3 protein. There are about 1.7 million distinct CDR3 sequences in the sample; roughly 30% occur only once, and approximately 7.7% lies in the top ten. Germline V gene data show CDR1 as SGHRS and CDR2 as YFSETQ. After removal of 1 base from V and 15 bases from J, the junction contained 4 bases not matched to a gene. The CDR3 contains 11 residues. Caucasian, healthy and from Russia, the donors were aged between about 6 and 90. This clonotype was observed at least ten times.

The chain recombines TRBV5-1 with TRBJ2-4, with 7 bases fitting TRBD1. The sample taken for sequencing was blood. This clonotype originated in a woman in her 30s in good health. CDR3 bases: TGCGCCAGCAGCTTGACAGGGGTTCTGTACTTC. As protein: CASSLTGVLYF.